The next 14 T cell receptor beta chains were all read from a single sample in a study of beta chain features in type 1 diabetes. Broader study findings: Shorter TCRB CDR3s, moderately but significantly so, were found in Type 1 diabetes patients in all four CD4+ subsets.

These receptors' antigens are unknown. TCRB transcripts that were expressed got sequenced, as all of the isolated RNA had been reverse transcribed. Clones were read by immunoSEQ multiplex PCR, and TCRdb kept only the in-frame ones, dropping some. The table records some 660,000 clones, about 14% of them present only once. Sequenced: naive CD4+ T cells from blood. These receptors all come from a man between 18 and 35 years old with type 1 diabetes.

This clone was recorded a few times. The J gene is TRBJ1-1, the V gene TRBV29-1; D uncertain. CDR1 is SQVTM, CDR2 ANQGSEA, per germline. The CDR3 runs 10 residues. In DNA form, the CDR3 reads TGCAGGGCCATGAACACTGAAGCTTTCTTT. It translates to CRAMNTEAFF. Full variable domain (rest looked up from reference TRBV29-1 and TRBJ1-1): SAVISQKPSRDICQRGTSLTIQCQVDSQVTMMFWYRQQPGQSLTLIATANQGSEATYESGFVIDKFPISRPNLTFSTLTVSNMSPEDSSIYLCRAMNTEAFFGQGTRLTVV.

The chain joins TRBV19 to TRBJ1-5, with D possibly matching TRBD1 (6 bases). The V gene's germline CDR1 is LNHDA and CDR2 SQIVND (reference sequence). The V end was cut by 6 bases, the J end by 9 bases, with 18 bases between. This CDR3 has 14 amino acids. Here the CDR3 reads CASRTGQQEWPQHF. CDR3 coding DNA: TGTGCCAGTAGGACTGGACAGCAGGAGTGGCCCCAGCATTTT.

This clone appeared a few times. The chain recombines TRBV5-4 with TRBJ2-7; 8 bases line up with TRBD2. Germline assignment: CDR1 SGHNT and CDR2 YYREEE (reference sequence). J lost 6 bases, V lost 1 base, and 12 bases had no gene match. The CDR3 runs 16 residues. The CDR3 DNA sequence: TGTGCCAGCAGCTTGCGGTTTTACGGGAGGGCCAGCGAGCAGTACTTC. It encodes CASSLRFYGRASEQYF.

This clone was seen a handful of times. The CDR3 region is CAWTSGADTQYF. CDR3 in DNA: TGTGCCTGGACTAGCGGGGCAGATACGCAGTATTTT. The rearrangement uses TRBV30 and TRBJ2-3; 9 nucleotides match TRBD2. V gave up 4 bases and J gave up 4 bases; unmatched junction bases: 0. The CDR3 loop spans 12 amino acids. CDR1 GTSNPN and CDR2 SVGIG come from the germline V gene (reference sequence).

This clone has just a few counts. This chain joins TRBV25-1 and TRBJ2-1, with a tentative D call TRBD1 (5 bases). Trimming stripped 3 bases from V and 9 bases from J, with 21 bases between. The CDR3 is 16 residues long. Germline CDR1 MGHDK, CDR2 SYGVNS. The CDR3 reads CASSEIGVRYLREQFF. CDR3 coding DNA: TGTGCCAGCAGTGAGATAGGGGTAAGGTATTTACGTGAGCAGTTCTTC.

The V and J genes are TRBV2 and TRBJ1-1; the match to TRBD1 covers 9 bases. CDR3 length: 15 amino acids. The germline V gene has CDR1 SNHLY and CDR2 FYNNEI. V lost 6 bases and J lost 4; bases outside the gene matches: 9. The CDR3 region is CASSLDRGFGTEAFF. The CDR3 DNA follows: TGTGCCAGCAGCTTGGACAGGGGATTCGGCACTGAAGCTTTCTTT.

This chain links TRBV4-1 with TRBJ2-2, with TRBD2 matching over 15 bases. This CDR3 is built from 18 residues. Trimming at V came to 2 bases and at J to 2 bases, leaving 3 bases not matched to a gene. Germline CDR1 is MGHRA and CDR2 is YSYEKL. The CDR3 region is CASSQWGLAGGNTGELFF. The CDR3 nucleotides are TGCGCCAGCAGCCAATGGGGACTAGCGGGAGGTAACACCGGGGAGCTGTTTTTT.

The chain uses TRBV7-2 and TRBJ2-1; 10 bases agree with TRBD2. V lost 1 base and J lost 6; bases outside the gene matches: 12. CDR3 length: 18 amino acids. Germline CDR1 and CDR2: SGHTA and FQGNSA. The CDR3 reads CASSLVSLAGVRGNEQFF. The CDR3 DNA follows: TGTGCCAGCAGCTTAGTTTCGCTAGCGGGAGTAAGAGGCAATGAGCAGTTCTTC.

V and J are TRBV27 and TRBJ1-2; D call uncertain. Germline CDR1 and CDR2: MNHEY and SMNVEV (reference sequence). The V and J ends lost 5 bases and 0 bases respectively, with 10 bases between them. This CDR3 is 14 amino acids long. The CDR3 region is CASSPTSSNYGYTF. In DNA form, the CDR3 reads TGTGCCAGCAGTCCTACAAGTTCTAACTATGGCTACACCTTC.

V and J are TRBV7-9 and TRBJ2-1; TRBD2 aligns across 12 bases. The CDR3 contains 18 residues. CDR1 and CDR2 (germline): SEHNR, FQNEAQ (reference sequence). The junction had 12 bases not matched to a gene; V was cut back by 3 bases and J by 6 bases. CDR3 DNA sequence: TGTGCCAGCAGCTTTTCCGGGACTAGCGGGTGGAGGGCCAATGAGCAGTTCTTC. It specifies CASSFSGTSGWRANEQFF. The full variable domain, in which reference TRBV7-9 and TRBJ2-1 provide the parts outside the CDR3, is DTGVSQNPRHKITKRGQNVTFRCDPISEHNRLYWYRQTLGQGPEFLTYFQNEAQLEKSRLLSDRFSAERPKGSFSTLEIQRTEQGDSAMYLCASSFSGTSGWRANEQFFGPGTRLTVL.

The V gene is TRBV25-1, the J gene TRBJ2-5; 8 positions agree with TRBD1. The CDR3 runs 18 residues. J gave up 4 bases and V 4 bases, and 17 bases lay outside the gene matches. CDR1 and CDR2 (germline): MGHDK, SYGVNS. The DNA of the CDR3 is TGTGCCAGCAGTGGGCGACTACAGGGGGTGTCTAACCGAGAGACCCAGTACTTC. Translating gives CASSGRLQGVSNRETQYF.

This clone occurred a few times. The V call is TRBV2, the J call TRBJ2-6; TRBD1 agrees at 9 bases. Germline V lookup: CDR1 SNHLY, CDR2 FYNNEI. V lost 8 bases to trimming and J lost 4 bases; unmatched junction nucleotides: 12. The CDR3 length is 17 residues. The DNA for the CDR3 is TGTGCCAGCCCCGGGGACAGGGACTTCGCCGGGGCCAACGTCCTGACTTTC. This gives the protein CASPGDRDFAGANVLTF.

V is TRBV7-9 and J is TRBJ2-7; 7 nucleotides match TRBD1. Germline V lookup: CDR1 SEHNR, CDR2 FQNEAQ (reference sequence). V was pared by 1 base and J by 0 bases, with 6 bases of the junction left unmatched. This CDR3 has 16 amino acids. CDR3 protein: CASSLGQGRPSYEQYF. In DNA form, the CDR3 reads TGTGCCAGCAGCTTAGGACAGGGCCGACCCTCCTACGAGCAGTACTTC.

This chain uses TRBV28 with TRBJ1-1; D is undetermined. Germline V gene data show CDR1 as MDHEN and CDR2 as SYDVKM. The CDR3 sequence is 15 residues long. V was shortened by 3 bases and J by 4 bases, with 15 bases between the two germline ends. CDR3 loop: CASSFLPEWGTEAFF. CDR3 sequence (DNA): TGTGCCAGCAGTTTCCTTCCAGAATGGGGCACTGAAGCTTTCTTT.